The 24 T cell receptor beta chains below all came from one sample that was sequenced in a study of T cells in Graves' hyperthyroidism and ophthalmopathy. TCR beta CDR3 sequences were amplified from RNA transcripts. First-round RT-PCR with HTBI primers amplified the TCR CDR3 region. TCRdb re-derived calls from the multiplex PCR reads in MiXCR, one entry per CDR3 protein. The data hold around 350,000 distinct CDR3 sequences, with approximately 16% observed a single time. Sequencing was done on a sample of blood. Receptors were obtained from a woman aged 60 to 75 with Graves' ophthalmopathy.

Many counts were recorded for this clonotype. The chain employs TRBV30 and TRBJ2-7; D remains unclear. The CDR3 is 14 amino acids. CDR1 GTSNPN and CDR2 SVGIG come from the germline V gene (reference sequence). Trimming removed 3 bases at V and 2 bases at J, with 14 bases between. CDR3: CAWRRGSPAYEQYF. The CDR3 DNA follows: TGTGCCTGGAGAAGAGGCAGCCCAGCCTACGAGCAGTACTTC.

The gene calls are TRBV10-3 and TRBJ1-1, with D uncertain. With 10 bases removed from V and 1 base from J, the gap between germline ends came to 10 bases. The V gene's germline CDR1 is ENHRY and CDR2 SYGVKD. CDR3 length: 12 amino acids. CDR3: CATSPRNTEAFF. The CDR3 DNA reads as TGTGCCACCTCTCCCCGGAACACTGAAGCTTTCTTT.

This clonotype was detected many times. The chain couples TRBV5-1 to TRBJ2-1; 9 bases line up with TRBD2. The J segment lost 0 bases and the V segment lost 7 bases, leaving 5 bases of the junction unmatched. The CDR3 totals 15 residues. Germline V CDR1 and CDR2: SGHRS, YFSETQ. The CDR3 DNA follows: TGCGCCAGCCATAAAGCGGGGGGCTCCTACAATGAGCAGTTCTTC. Protein product: CASHKAGGSYNEQFF.

The rearrangement links TRBV19 to TRBJ2-7; 12 bases are a match to TRBD2. This CDR3 is built from 17 residues. V gave up 4 bases and J gave up 5 bases; unmatched junction bases: 12. The V gene's germline CDR1 is LNHDA and CDR2 SQIVND (reference sequence). CDR3: CASSTIPTSGRYDEQYF. DNA for the CDR3: TGTGCCAGTAGTACCATTCCTACTAGCGGGAGGTACGACGAGCAGTACTTC.

This clonotype has just one count. Given a much more abundant clone one base away, this may be a read error. V usage is TRBV6-1 and J usage is TRBJ2-7; 10 bases are a match to TRBD2. The CDR3 length is 16 residues. From germline, CDR1 is MNHNS and CDR2 SASEGT. The CDR3 region is CASSWEPGLANYKQYF. In DNA, the CDR3 is TGTGCCAGCAGTTGGGAGCCGGGACTAGCGAACTACAAGCAGTACTTC.

This clonotype was detected many times. V and J are TRBV10-3 and TRBJ2-1; tentative D call: TRBD1 (5 bases). Germline V CDR1 and CDR2: ENHRY, SYGVKD. This CDR3 spans 14 amino acids. Deletions cut 3 bases from V and 10 bases from J, with 16 bases between. Written as DNA, the CDR3 is TGTGCCATCAGTGACAGGGCCATTGGAAGCGAGCAGTTCTTC. Translated: CAISDRAIGSEQFF.

This clonotype was counted only a few times. As DNA, the CDR3 is TGCGCCAGCAGCTTGGAAGCAGGCTTTAATGAAAAACTGTTTTTT. This encodes CASSLEAGFNEKLFF. The chain employs TRBV5-1 and TRBJ1-4; the D is unclear. The germline V gene has CDR1 SGHRS and CDR2 YFSETQ. Trimming removed 0 bases at V and 4 bases at J, with 10 bases between. The CDR3 totals 15 residues.

In this sample, this clonotype turned up many times. The chain employs TRBV20-1 and TRBJ2-7; 11 bases map to TRBD2. The CDR3 is 14 amino acids. Germline trimming cut 5 bases from V and 4 bases from J; bases unmatched to any gene: 7. Germline-derived CDR1 and CDR2 are DFQATT and SNEGSKA (reference sequence). The CDR3, as DNA: TGCAGTGCTTTAGCGGGAGGGCCTTCGTACGAGCAGTACTTC. It codes for CSALAGGPSYEQYF.

This clonotype is a singleton in its sample. V usage is TRBV12-3 or TRBV12-4 and J usage is TRBJ2-2, with TRBD2 matching over 8 bases. This CDR3 region has 15 residues. V trimming: 2 bases; J trimming: 7 bases; junction bases outside the gene matches: 6. The CDR3 here is CASSLSREGLGELFF. The CDR3 nucleotides are TGTGCCAGCAGTTTAAGTCGGGAGGGCCTCGGGGAGCTGTTTTTT.

This chain connects TRBV27 to TRBJ1-6; D is unclear. The V and J ends lost 3 bases and 7 bases respectively, with 10 bases between them. Germline CDR1 reads MNHEY; CDR2 reads SMNVEV (reference sequence). The length of the CDR3 is 14 residues. CDR3 coding DNA: TGTGCCAGCAGTTTTACCGTCGGAAATTCACCCCTCCACTTT. This sequence encodes CASSFTVGNSPLHF.

This clonotype came up a few times. J is TRBJ2-3 and V is TRBV20-1, with 11 bases that match TRBD2. CDR1 is DFQATT and CDR2 is SNEGSKA in the germline V gene (reference sequence). The CDR3 has 16 residues. Trimming took 6 bases from V and 4 from J; bases not matched to a gene: 12. The CDR3 coding sequence is TGCAGTGCGCCTGACTTTAGCGGGAGGGCCTCAGATACGCAGTATTTT. This translates into CSAPDFSGRASDTQYF.

This clonotype came up a few times. This chain uses TRBV19 with TRBJ1-6; 9 bases agree with TRBD1. Germline V lookup: CDR1 LNHDA, CDR2 SQIVND (reference sequence). The ends lost 3 bases at V and 14 bases at J; junction bases unmatched: 14. The CDR3 is 16 residues long. CDR3 in DNA: TGTGCCAGTAGTATCGCCCGGGACAGGGCTCTTGTGGCCCTCCACTTT. Encoded protein: CASSIARDRALVALHF.

With regard to this clonotype: One end of the junction does not line up with germline, which may come from a read error. The rearrangement joins TRBV25-1 to TRBJ1-3; 10 bases match TRBD1. Germline V gives CDR1 MGHDK, CDR2 SYGVNS. The CDR3 has 16 residues. The CDR3 DNA is TGTGTCAGCAGTGAATCGGGACAGGGGATTGGAAACACCATATATTTT. It translates to CVSSESGQGIGNTIYF.

This chain connects TRBV20-1 to TRBJ1-2, with TRBD1 matching 10 bases. V was clipped by 6 bases and J by 2 bases; unmatched bases: 9. The CDR3 is 15 residues long. Germline V CDR1 and CDR2: DFQATT, SNEGSKA (reference sequence). CDR3 amino acids: CSAPPPDRGNYGYTF. CDR3 nucleotides: TGCAGTGCCCCTCCTCCGGACAGGGGGAACTATGGCTACACCTTC.

This clonotype was recorded many times. The CDR3 spells CSARLAGVYEQYF. In DNA form, the CDR3 reads TGCAGTGCTAGATTGGCAGGGGTTTACGAGCAGTACTTC. The chain recombines TRBV20-1 with TRBJ2-7, with TRBD1 as a possible D gene (6 bases). Trimming stripped 2 bases from V and 4 bases from J, with 12 bases between. Germline values: CDR1 DFQATT, CDR2 SNEGSKA (reference sequence). The CDR3 contains 13 residues.

On this clonotype: This may stem from a read error, because a much larger clone lies one nucleotide away. This chain joins TRBV12-3 or TRBV12-4 and TRBJ2-2, with 8 bases aligning to TRBD2. V shed 6 bases and J 3 bases; nucleotides not matched to a gene: 3. The CDR3 runs 14 residues. The CDR3 here is CASRTSEYTGELFF. The CDR3 coding sequence is TGTGCCAGCAGGACTAGCGAATACACCGGGGAGCTGTTTTTT.

There are many counts of this clonotype. CDR3 protein: CASSFGRRPYNEQFF. The CDR3 region has the DNA TGTGCCAGCAGTTTTGGGCGACGGCCCTACAATGAGCAGTTCTTC. The J gene is TRBJ2-1, the V gene TRBV2; no firm D call. V was clipped by 5 bases and J by 2 bases, with 13 bases between them. The CDR3 is 15 residues long. CDR1 is SNHLY, CDR2 FYNNEI, per germline.

This clonotype has ten or more counts. The chain combines TRBV12-3 or TRBV12-4 with TRBJ2-5; tentatively, D is TRBD2 (5 bases). The CDR3 spans 13 residues. The V gene lost 4 bases and the J gene lost 5 bases, with 11 bases spanning the gap. CDR3 sequence: CASSSGSRETQYF. The CDR3 DNA sequence: TGTGCCAGCAGTTCGGGAAGCCGCGAGACCCAGTACTTC.

In its sample, this clonotype was seen a few times. The V and J genes are TRBV7-9 and TRBJ2-1, with 11 bases lining up with TRBD2. V lost 6 bases, J lost 9 bases, and 7 bases stayed unmatched. Germline CDR1 reads SEHNR; CDR2 reads FQNEAQ (reference sequence). This CDR3 is built from 14 residues. CDR3 in DNA: TGTGCCAGCAGTTCCACTAGCGGGAGATCTGAGCAGTTCTTC. It specifies CASSSTSGRSEQFF.

In its sample, this clonotype was seen many times. V is TRBV5-1 and J is TRBJ2-3; TRBD1 matches 7 bases. The CDR3 has 15 residues. V trimming: 0 bases; J trimming: 2 bases; junction bases outside the gene matches: 3. Germline V gene sequence: CDR1 SGHRS, CDR2 YFSETQ. The CDR3 sequence is CASSLVTGYTDTQYF. Written as DNA, the CDR3 is TGCGCCAGCAGCTTGGTGACAGGGTACACAGATACGCAGTATTTT.

The V and J genes are TRBV20-1 and TRBJ2-7, with D possibly TRBD1 on 5 matching bases. The CDR3 sequence is 14 residues long. V gave up 0 bases and J gave up 2 bases, with 11 bases separating them. Germline CDR1 is DFQATT and CDR2 is SNEGSKA (reference sequence). CDR3 DNA sequence: TGCAGTGCTAGAGATTCGGGCAGGGCCTACGAGCAGTACTTC. Encoded protein: CSARDSGRAYEQYF.

This clonotype was found many times. The chain joins TRBV2 to TRBJ1-2, with D hard to call. Germline CDR1 and CDR2: SNHLY and FYNNEI. Trimming stripped 6 bases from V and 3 bases from J, with 11 bases between. The CDR3 has 13 residues. This CDR3 reads CASREGMDYGYTF. In DNA, the CDR3 is TGTGCCAGCAGGGAGGGTATGGACTATGGCTACACCTTC.

This clonotype was seen at least ten times. This sequence joins TRBV3-1 and TRBJ1-3, with D uncertain. Trimming took 3 bases from V and 4 from J, leaving 7 bases between them. The CDR3 sequence is 13 residues long. In germline, CDR1 is LGHDT, CDR2 YNNKEL (reference sequence). This CDR3 reads CASSQPGGNTIYF. CDR3 DNA: TGTGCCAGCAGCCAGCCCGGAGGAAACACCATATATTTT.

At least ten counts were recorded for this clonotype. The chain recombines TRBV28 with TRBJ1-1, with D unclear. V was shortened by 5 bases and J by 3 bases, with 10 bases between the two germline ends. Germline-derived CDR1 and CDR2 are MDHEN and SYDVKM. The CDR3 extends over 13 amino acids. CDR3 bases: TGTGCCAGCAGTGCGAGTAGGTACACTGAAGCTTTCTTT. This encodes CASSASRYTEAFF.